These 14 T cell receptor beta chains share one sample of origin, sequenced in a study of CD8 T cells in ankylosing spondylitis (dated by TCRdb to about 2017). Receptor amplification or capture employed 5' RACE. Sequencing relied on an Illumina HiSeq 2500. TCRdb reran the public reads through fastp at Q25 and MiXCR, keeping productive beta chains. Every CDR3 protein is listed once, alongside the most common genes and DNA of its rows. The sample table contains fewer than 400,000 distinct CDR3 sequences; only one count was recorded for 6.5% to 10% of them. In total, the top ten clones hold about 14% of the sample. Their target antigens are unknown. Broader findings and caveats from the paper: A TCR beta motif made up of eight or nine highly homologous amino acid variants appeared to be characteristic of blood from ankylosing spondylitis patients.

Input material: blood, either unsorted or a sorted T cell fraction (not recorded which). These receptors came from a male donor with ankylosing spondylitis.

The genes are TRBV12-3 or TRBV12-4 and TRBJ2-6; D is unclear. The CDR3 consists of 14 residues. V dropped 3 bases and J dropped 2 bases, with 5 bases sitting between them. In nucleotides, the CDR3 is TGTGCCAGCAGTTTCTTAGCTGGGGCCAACGTCCTGACTTTC. Encoded protein: CASSFLAGANVLTF.

This clonotype was detected many times. The chain joins TRBV5-1 to TRBJ2-4; D may be TRBD2 (6 bases). V was pared by 0 bases and J by 0 bases, with 13 bases between. The CDR3 runs 17 residues. Germline V gives CDR1 SGHRS, CDR2 YFSETQ. CDR3 loop: CASSLALGLRAKNIQYF. In DNA form, the CDR3 reads TGCGCCAGCAGCTTGGCATTGGGACTGAGAGCCAAAAACATTCAGTACTTC.

This clonotype occurred a few times. The CDR3: CASSPWDRSYEQYF. CDR3 nucleotide sequence: TGTGCCAGCAGTCCTTGGGACAGATCCTACGAGCAGTACTTC. The chain recombines TRBV28 with TRBJ2-7; the match to TRBD1 covers 7 bases. Trimming cost V 5 bases and J 1 base; bases outside gene matches: 5. Germline loops: CDR1 MDHEN, CDR2 SYDVKM. The CDR3 is 14 amino acids. The full variable domain, its missing parts supplied by reference TRBV28 and TRBJ2-7, is DVKVTQSSRYLVKRTGEKVFLECVQDMDHENMFWYRQDPGLGLRLIYFSYDVKMKEKGDIPEGYSVSREKKERFSLILESASTNQTSMYLCASSPWDRSYEQYFGPGTRLTVT.

This clonotype has ten or more counts. V is TRBV29-1 and J is TRBJ2-7; 11 bases are shared with TRBD1. CDR1 SQVTM and CDR2 ANQGSEA come from the germline V gene. The CDR3 is 14 amino acids. With V trimmed by 7 bases and J by 0 bases, 5 bases remained unmatched. The CDR3 loop reads CSAADRGLSYEQYF. The DNA for the CDR3 is TGCAGCGCCGCGGACAGGGGGCTCTCCTACGAGCAGTACTTC.

This clonotype was detected only a few times. V is TRBV2 and J is TRBJ2-6; the D is unclear. Trimming took off 5 bases at V and 3 bases at J, with 11 bases between the two ends. This CDR3 is built from 15 residues. Germline V gives CDR1 SNHLY, CDR2 FYNNEI. The CDR3, as DNA: TGTGCCAGCAGTCTTACGGCAGGTGGGGCCAACGTCCTGACTTTC. Protein: CASSLTAGGANVLTF.

A note on this clonotype: A junction end diverges from the germline sequence, so it may reflect a read error. The chain couples TRBV12-3 or TRBV12-4 to TRBJ2-4; D not resolved. The CDR3 totals 13 residues. The CDR3 here is CASSFGSKNIQYF. For the CDR3, the DNA is TGTGCCAGCAGCTTTGGGTCCAAGAACATTCAGTACTTC.

This chain connects TRBV18 to TRBJ2-7, with a weak D call TRBD2 (5 bases). The CDR3 loop spans 14 amino acids. CDR1 is KGHSH and CDR2 is LQKENI in the germline V gene. Trimming took off 6 bases at V and 2 bases at J, with 14 bases between the two ends. In nucleotides, the CDR3 is TGTGCCAGCTCCCCCACTAGTTATCCCTACGAGCAGTACTTC. This gives the protein CASSPTSYPYEQYF.

The gene calls are TRBV14 and TRBJ1-6; D not certain. CDR3 length: 14 residues. Germline lookup yields CDR1 SGHDN and CDR2 FVKESK. V was clipped by 0 bases and J by 8 bases, with 8 bases between them. The DNA of the CDR3 is TGTGCCAGCAGCCAAGAGGAGGGTTATTCACCCCTCCACTTT. Translation gives CASSQEEGYSPLHF.

This clonotype was seen at least ten times. This chain uses TRBV7-2 with TRBJ1-3, with D maybe TRBD1 (5 bases). CDR1 is SGHTA, CDR2 FQGNSA, per germline. The CDR3 extends over 14 amino acids. V lost 1 base and J 4 bases, leaving 8 bases between the germline ends. CDR3 DNA: TGTGCCAGCAGCTTAGGAGGGGACGGAAACACCATATATTTT. Protein: CASSLGGDGNTIYF.

This clonotype was counted a few times. The CDR3, as DNA: TGTGCCAGCAGGACCGGGACAGGGGCAAATCAGCCCCAGCATTTT. It codes for CASRTGTGANQPQHF. This rearrangement joins TRBV6-1 to TRBJ1-5; 10 bases agree with TRBD1. This CDR3 region has 15 residues. After removal of 6 bases from V and 4 bases from J, the junction contained 6 bases not matched to a gene. The germline CDR1 and CDR2 sequences are MNHNS and SASEGT.

The sample holds a few counts of this clonotype. The chain couples TRBV6-1 to TRBJ2-5; 12 nucleotides match TRBD1. Germline values: CDR1 MNHNS, CDR2 SASEGT. The V and J ends lost 5 bases and 5 bases, in that order; junction bases with no gene match: 6. CDR3 size: 15 residues. The CDR3 DNA sequence: TGTGCCAGCAGTAGCCGGGACAGGGGGCGTGAGACCCAGTACTTC. Its protein product is CASSSRDRGRETQYF.

A few counts support this clonotype. The CDR3 reads CASSRGQTHSDSGNTIYF. The CDR3 region has the DNA TGTGCCAGCAGCCGCGGACAGACCCATAGCGACTCTGGAAACACCATATATTTT. This chain uses TRBV28 with TRBJ1-3, with D tentatively TRBD1 (6 bases). The germline V gene has CDR1 MDHEN and CDR2 SYDVKM. The CDR3 covers 18 residues. Deletions cut 6 bases from V and 0 bases from J, with 21 bases between.

The chain couples TRBV12-3 or TRBV12-4 to TRBJ1-1, with TRBD1 as a possible D gene (6 bases). V gave up 5 bases and J gave up 1 base, with 11 bases separating them. CDR3 length equals 14 residues. CDR3 sequence (DNA): TGTGCCAGCAGTCGCGGGGGCGCGAACACTGAAGCTTTCTTT. This translates into CASSRGGANTEAFF.

The genes are TRBV6-1 and TRBJ2-7; TRBD1 aligns across 7 bases. Germline CDR1 is MNHNS and CDR2 is SASEGT. The CDR3 runs 15 residues. Trimming at V came to 6 bases and at J to 1 base, leaving 9 bases not matched to a gene. DNA of the CDR3: TGTGCCAGCAGAGTACAGGGGAGAAGGTCCTACGAGCAGTACTTC. Translation gives CASRVQGRRSYEQYF.